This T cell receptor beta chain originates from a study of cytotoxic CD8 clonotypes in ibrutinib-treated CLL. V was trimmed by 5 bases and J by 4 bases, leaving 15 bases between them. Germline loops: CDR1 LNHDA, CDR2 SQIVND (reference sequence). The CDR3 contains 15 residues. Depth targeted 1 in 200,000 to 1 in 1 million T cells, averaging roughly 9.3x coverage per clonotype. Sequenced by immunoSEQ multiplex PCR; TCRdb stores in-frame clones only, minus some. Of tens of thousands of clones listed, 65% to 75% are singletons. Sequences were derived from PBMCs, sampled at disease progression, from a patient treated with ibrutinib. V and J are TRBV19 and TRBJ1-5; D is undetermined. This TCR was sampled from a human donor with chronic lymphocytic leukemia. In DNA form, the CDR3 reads TGTGCCAGTAGTCCCGGGAACCTCGTTAATCAGCCCCAGCATTTT. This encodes CASSPGNLVNQPQHF.